This T cell receptor (beta chain) was found in a study of blood T cell repertoires in COVID-19. Turning to the study itself: Spain, Italy and the United States supplied samples that represented acute and convalescent COVID-19. T cells, B-cell-depleted T cells, or PBMCs supplied cDNA or gDNA.

The germline V gene encodes CDR1 SEHNR and CDR2 FQNEAQ (reference sequence). Trimming took 3 bases from V and 11 from J, leaving 14 bases between them. This CDR3 is 13 amino acids long. In the original workflow: Amplification of reference gene primers was used by the study to estimate nucleated cell counts. Profiling relied on immunoSEQ multiplex PCR, and the TCRdb table lists in-frame clones only, not all of them. Clonal size and the V and J genes are those of that table, whereas D and trimming came from the DNA. The table lists some 240,000 clones, 87% of them singletons. The chain uses TRBV7-9 and TRBJ2-4; possibly TRBD1 for D (6 bases). The sequencing sample was made of peripheral blood. This TCR derives from a man aged 55-75 years who had recovered from COVID-19. The CDR3 loop reads CASSFAAGAVQYF. In nucleotides, the CDR3 is TGTGCCAGCAGCTTTGCGGCAGGGGCGGTTCAGTACTTC.